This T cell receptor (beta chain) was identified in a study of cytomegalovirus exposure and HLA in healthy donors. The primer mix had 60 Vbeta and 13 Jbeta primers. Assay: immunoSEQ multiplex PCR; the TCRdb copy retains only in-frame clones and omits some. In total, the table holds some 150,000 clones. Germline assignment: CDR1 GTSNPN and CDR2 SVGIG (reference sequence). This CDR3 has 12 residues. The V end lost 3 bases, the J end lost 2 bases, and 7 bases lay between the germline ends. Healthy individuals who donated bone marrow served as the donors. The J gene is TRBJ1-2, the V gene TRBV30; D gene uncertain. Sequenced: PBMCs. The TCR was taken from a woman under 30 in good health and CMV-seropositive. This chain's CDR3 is CAWREPNYGYTF. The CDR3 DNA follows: TGTGCCTGGAGGGAGCCGAACTATGGCTACACCTTC.